Following are 19 T cell receptor beta chains from one sample sequenced in a study of T cell responses to AZD1222 COVID-19 vaccine (dated by TCRdb to about 2021). Libraries came from the immunoSEQ multiplex PCR assay. TCRdb limited this immuneACCESS table to in-frame rearrangements with V and J called. A share of clones is missing; checked studies link under half to unresolved V genes, and the rest is unexplained. The sample contains tens of thousands of clones, roughly 90% of them found a single time. Under 1.5% of the sample goes to the ten largest clones. Read against the paper, the sample's time point label means: about 28 days (+/-7) after the second vaccine dose. The material sequenced was peripheral blood, taken 28 days after the second AZD1222 dose. These receptor sequences come from an adult who received the AZD1222 COVID-19 vaccine.

This sequence joins TRBV18 and TRBJ2-7; 9 bases line up with TRBD1. From germline, CDR1 is KGHSH and CDR2 LQKENI. After removal of 3 bases from V and 3 bases from J, the junction contained 3 bases not matched to a gene. CDR3 length: 14 residues. Written as DNA, the CDR3 is TGTGCCAGCTCACCCGGGACAGGGTTCTACGAGCAGTACTTC. Protein: CASSPGTGFYEQYF.

The chain recombines TRBV5-1 with TRBJ1-5, with a weak D call TRBD1 (5 bases). V was shortened by 7 bases and J by 0 bases, with 14 bases between the two germline ends. Germline CDR1 SGHRS, CDR2 YFSETQ. The CDR3 length is 15 residues. Here the CDR3 reads CASLMAGNSNQPQHF. The DNA for the CDR3 is TGCGCCAGCCTCATGGCAGGGAATAGCAATCAGCCCCAGCATTTT.

The table lists this clone with a count of one. The chain carries TRBV28 and TRBJ2-3; no clear D. CDR1 MDHEN and CDR2 SYDVKM come from the germline V gene. V was pared by 4 bases and J by 0 bases, with 11 bases between. The CDR3 contains 15 residues. CDR3 region: CASSSQRESTDTQYF. As DNA, the CDR3 is TGTGCCAGCAGTTCGCAGCGCGAAAGCACAGATACGCAGTATTTT.

V and J are TRBV5-5 and TRBJ1-4; D remains ambiguous. This CDR3 spans 15 amino acids. V lost 2 bases to trimming and J lost 4 bases, with 12 bases between them. The germline gives CDR1 SGHKS, CDR2 YYEKEE (reference sequence). CDR3 bases: TGTGCCAGCAGCTTTAAGGACGGACGTAATGAAAAACTGTTTTTT. Translating it yields CASSFKDGRNEKLFF.

V is TRBV7-9 and J is TRBJ1-6; no clear D. With 5 bases removed from V and 0 bases from J, the gap between germline ends came to 11 bases. This CDR3 is 16 amino acids long. Germline V gene sequence: CDR1 SEHNR, CDR2 FQNEAQ (reference sequence). The DNA for the CDR3 is TGTGCCAGCAGCCGCGACCCCGGCTCCTATAATTCACCCCTCCACTTT. Translated: CASSRDPGSYNSPLHF.

The J gene is TRBJ1-1, the V gene TRBV5-6; maybe TRBD1 (6 bases). The CDR3 runs to 14 residues. V was shortened by 0 bases and J by 10 bases, with 16 bases between the two germline ends. Germline-derived CDR1 and CDR2 are SGHDT and YYEEEE. The CDR3 DNA reads as TGTGCCAGCAGCTTGGCAGGGGCGAGCGGTACAGCTTTCTTT. It encodes CASSLAGASGTAFF.

J is TRBJ1-1 and V is TRBV10-3; 7 nucleotides match TRBD1. The CDR3 is 13 amino acids. Trimming at V came to 11 bases and at J to 4 bases, leaving 10 bases not matched to a gene. Germline-derived CDR1 and CDR2 are ENHRY and SYGVKD. CDR3 protein: CAGRQGQGTEAFF. The CDR3 DNA is TGTGCCGGCAGACAGGGCCAGGGCACTGAAGCTTTCTTT.

This chain links TRBV4-2 with TRBJ2-2; tentatively, D is TRBD2 (6 bases). V dropped 1 base and J dropped 0 bases, with 12 bases sitting between them. The CDR3 loop spans 17 amino acids. Looked up from germline, CDR1 is LGHNA and CDR2 is YNFKEQ. The CDR3 loop reads CASSQGPAGTNTGELFF. The CDR3 DNA reads as TGTGCCAGCAGCCAAGGACCGGCGGGGACGAACACCGGGGAGCTGTTTTTT.

This clone was seen more than once but under ten times. The V gene is TRBV11-2, the J gene TRBJ1-1; D is undetermined. V lost 11 bases to trimming and J lost 1 base, with 5 bases between them. Per the germline V gene, CDR1 is SGHAT and CDR2 is FQNNGV. This CDR3 region has 10 residues. The CDR3 DNA sequence: TGTGCCGGGGAGAACACTGAAGCTTTCTTT. Translating gives CAGENTEAFF.

This chain links TRBV6-5 with TRBJ1-1; D remains ambiguous. In germline, CDR1 is MNHEY, CDR2 SVGAGI. Trimming cost V 4 bases and J 6 bases, with 9 bases left between them. The CDR3 is 12 amino acids. The CDR3 protein is CASSSRYSEAFF. DNA of the CDR3: TGTGCCAGCAGTTCCCGATACTCTGAAGCTTTCTTT.

This chain uses TRBV7-2 with TRBJ2-7; 10 nucleotides match TRBD1. CDR3 length: 15 amino acids. Per the germline V gene, CDR1 is SGHTA and CDR2 is FQGNSA. The trim removed 3 bases at V and 4 bases at J, leaving 6 bases unmatched. The CDR3 loop is CASSFTGTGVYEQYF. The CDR3 DNA follows: TGTGCCAGCAGCTTCACCGGGACAGGGGTTTACGAGCAGTACTTC.

V and J are TRBV7-2 and TRBJ1-5, with unresolved D. This CDR3 region has 13 residues. Germline values: CDR1 SGHTA, CDR2 FQGNSA. The V end lost 0 bases, the J end lost 10 bases, and 10 bases lay between the germline ends. The CDR3 loop is CASSLAAEGPQHF. The CDR3 bases are TGTGCCAGCAGCTTAGCGGCGGAAGGCCCCCAGCATTTT.

A single count supports this clone. The chain links TRBV3-1 (or the pseudogene TRBV3-2) to TRBJ1-5, with 11 bases aligning to TRBD1. The trim removed 4 bases at V and 5 bases at J, leaving 7 bases unmatched. This CDR3 region has 16 residues. The germline gives CDR1 LGHDT, CDR2 YNNKEL (reference sequence). The CDR3 DNA reads as TGTGCCAGCAGCCTAGGGACAGGGGGAGAGCATCAGCCCCAGCATTTT. Protein product: CASSLGTGGEHQPQHF.

The rearrangement joins TRBV6-5 to TRBJ1-2; 7 bases are shared with TRBD1. Germline lookup yields CDR1 MNHEY and CDR2 SVGAGI. CDR3 length equals 16 residues. V shed 2 bases and J 1 base; nucleotides not matched to a gene: 7. CDR3 residues: CASSYGSDRDNYGYTF. The CDR3 DNA is TGTGCCAGCAGTTACGGCTCTGACAGGGATAACTATGGCTACACCTTC.

This clone showed up just once. V is TRBV20-1 and J is TRBJ2-4, with 8 bases that match TRBD2. V trimming: 1 base; J trimming: 10 bases; junction bases outside the gene matches: 0. CDR3 length: 11 amino acids. Per the germline V gene, CDR1 is DFQATT and CDR2 is SNEGSKA (reference sequence). The CDR3, as DNA: TGCAGTGCTAGAGCGGGGGGGATTCAGTACTTC. This translates into CSARAGGIQYF.

The chain uses TRBV5-1 and TRBJ1-2; 8 bases agree with TRBD1. The CDR3 covers 15 residues. Germline CDR1 SGHRS, CDR2 YFSETQ. Unmatched junction bases numbered 12, after V lost 4 bases and J lost 7 bases. The CDR3 coding sequence is TGCGCCAGCAGCCAGCCCGAGACAGGGACAGGTGGCTACACCTTC. As protein: CASSQPETGTGGYTF. The whole variable domain, filled in from reference TRBV5-1 and TRBJ1-2, reads KAGVTQTPRYLIKTRGQQVTLSCSPISGHRSVSWYQQTPGQGLQFLFEYFSETQRNKGNFPGRFSGRQFSNSRSEMNVSTLELGDSALYLCASSQPETGTGGYTFGSGTRLTVV.

V usage is TRBV12-3 or TRBV12-4 and J usage is TRBJ2-1; TRBD1 matches at 7 bases. The J segment lost 12 bases and the V segment lost 5 bases, leaving 7 bases of the junction unmatched. This CDR3 comprises 12 residues. CDR3 DNA: TGTGCCAGCAGTCGACAGGGTTGGCGGCAGTTCTTC. It yields the protein CASSRQGWRQFF.

V is TRBV11-2 and J is TRBJ2-3; 7 bases match TRBD2. With 8 bases clipped from V and 2 bases from J, the junction kept 7 bases outside the gene matches. Germline V gene lookup returns CDR1 SGHAT and CDR2 FQNNGV. CDR3 length: 14 residues. The CDR3 sequence is CASHRDYNTDTQYF. The DNA for the CDR3 is TGTGCCAGCCACCGGGACTACAACACAGATACGCAGTATTTT.

The chain uses TRBV6-5 and TRBJ1-2, with D possibly TRBD1 on 6 matching bases. CDR1 is MNHEY and CDR2 is SVGAGI in the germline V gene. This CDR3 comprises 13 residues. The V gene lost 6 bases and the J gene lost 4 bases, with 12 bases spanning the gap. The DNA for the CDR3 is TGTGCCAGCAGCCTGGACAGAACCTATGGCTACACCTTC. Amino acid sequence: CASSLDRTYGYTF.